The 23 T cell receptor beta chains reported below all come from one sample, sequenced in a study of blood T cell repertoires in COVID-19. Assay used: immunoSEQ multiplex PCR; TCRdb lists only in-frame clones, some missing. The table shows some 250,000 clones, with around nine tenths occurring only once. The sample taken for sequencing was peripheral blood. Receptors originate from a man aged 25-40 years with active or convalescent COVID-19.

The genes are TRBV4-2 and TRBJ2-5, with TRBD2 matching 8 bases. The CDR3 totals 16 residues. Trimming took 5 bases from V and 1 from J; bases not matched to a gene: 9. The germline gives CDR1 LGHNA, CDR2 YNFKEQ. The CDR3 DNA follows: TGTGCCAGCAGCTACGCCGGGGGGGGAGTCCAAGAGACCCAGTACTTC. This sequence encodes CASSYAGGGVQETQYF.

DNA for the CDR3: TGCAGTGCTAGTCCCGGGACAGGGCAAGAGACCCAGTACTTC. This sequence encodes CSASPGTGQETQYF. The chain couples TRBV20-1 to TRBJ2-5; TRBD1 aligns across 9 bases. V dropped 3 bases and J dropped 2; count of bases not matched to a gene: 4. Germline CDR1 is DFQATT and CDR2 is SNEGSKA (reference sequence). The CDR3 length is 14 residues.

The CDR3: CASSLSGRAGNTIYF. CDR3 in DNA: TGTGCCAGCAGTTTATCTGGCAGGGCAGGCAACACCATATATTTT. The chain recombines TRBV27 with TRBJ1-3; the D gene is possibly TRBD1 (5 bases). CDR1 and CDR2 from the germline V gene are MNHEY and SMNVEV (reference sequence). The CDR3 extends over 15 amino acids. Trimming pared 0 bases from V and 7 bases from J, leaving 13 bases between.

The chain has TRBV7-9 and TRBJ1-5, with 8 bases identical to TRBD1. Germline CDR1 reads SEHNR; CDR2 reads FQNEAQ (reference sequence). V lost 5 bases, J lost 2 bases, and 8 bases stayed unmatched. This CDR3 comprises 16 residues. The CDR3 DNA sequence: TGTGCCAGCAGCCCAAGGGGACAGGCGGGCAATCAGCCCCAGCATTTT. Its translation: CASSPRGQAGNQPQHF.

The DNA for the CDR3 is TGCAGCGTTGAACCCGACAGGTCAAGCTCCTACGAGCAGTACTTC. This sequence encodes CSVEPDRSSSYEQYF. The chain is built from TRBV29-1 and TRBJ2-7, with D possibly matching TRBD1 (6 bases). Germline loops: CDR1 SQVTM, CDR2 ANQGSEA. This CDR3 region has 15 residues. Trimming cost V 2 bases and J 0 bases, with 14 bases left between them.

The V gene is TRBV19, the J gene TRBJ1-1; 9 positions match TRBD1. J gave up 1 base and V 4 bases, and 7 bases lay outside the gene matches. Germline lookup yields CDR1 LNHDA and CDR2 SQIVND (reference sequence). This CDR3 region has 16 residues. This CDR3 is CASSTGQGPQNTEAFF. The CDR3 DNA follows: TGTGCCAGTAGTACCGGACAGGGGCCCCAGAACACTGAAGCTTTCTTT.

The rearrangement uses TRBV4-2 and TRBJ2-2; D not resolved. Looked up from germline, CDR1 is LGHNA and CDR2 is YNFKEQ. This CDR3 is built from 15 residues. Trimming left V 0 bases short and J 1 base short, with 6 bases between. CDR3 DNA: TGTGCCAGCAGCCAAGATCCGGGGAACACCGGGGAGCTGTTTTTT. This encodes CASSQDPGNTGELFF.

This clone has just a few counts. The chain recombines TRBV20-1 with TRBJ1-2; TRBD1 might be the D (5 bases). CDR3 length: 11 residues. From germline, CDR1 is DFQATT and CDR2 SNEGSKA (reference sequence). The CDR3 nucleotides read TGCAGCGCACTCAGGGCGGATGGCTACACCTTC. This codes for CSALRADGYTF.

The rearrangement joins TRBV5-6 to TRBJ1-3, with D perhaps TRBD1 (5 bases). V gave up 3 bases and J gave up 4 bases, with 11 bases separating them. Germline values: CDR1 SGHDT, CDR2 YYEEEE. CDR3 length: 14 amino acids. The CDR3, as DNA: TGTGCCAGCAGCTCAGGGTGGGGAGGAAACACCATATATTTT. This translates into CASSSGWGGNTIYF. The whole variable domain, remainder taken from reference TRBV5-6 and TRBJ1-3, is DAGVTQSPTHLIKTRGQQVTLRCSPKSGHDTVSWYQQALGQGPQFIFQYYEEEERQRGNFPDRFSGHQFPNYSSELNVNALLLGDSALYLCASSSGWGGNTIYFGEGSWLTVV.

The chain links TRBV11-3 to TRBJ2-5, with a tentative D call TRBD2 (6 bases). The V gene's germline CDR1 is SGHNT and CDR2 YENEEA. V shed 3 bases and J shed 1 base, with 12 bases lying between them. The CDR3 is made up of 15 amino acids. The CDR3 nucleotides are TGTGCCAGCAGCTTCGACGGGACTTCCCAAGAGACCCAGTACTTC. Its protein product is CASSFDGTSQETQYF.

This clone was counted a single time. Other nucleotide sequences in the sample specify the same CDR3. CDR3 in DNA: TGTGCCAGCAGTTACTCGACCGGGGAAGCTTTCTTT. This encodes CASSYSTGEAFF. This chain joins TRBV6-5 and TRBJ1-1; D is unresolved. CDR3 length equals 12 residues. In germline, CDR1 is MNHEY, CDR2 SVGAGI. Deletions cut 0 bases from V and 8 bases from J, with 7 bases between.

Only a few counts were recorded for this clone. This chain links TRBV6-5 with TRBJ1-2; D perhaps matches TRBD1 (6 bases). The CDR3 runs 15 residues. Germline CDR1 is MNHEY and CDR2 is SVGAGI. V was shortened by 7 bases and J by 4 bases, with 19 bases between the two germline ends. CDR3 protein: CASIIDGQPIYGYTF. The CDR3 nucleotides are TGTGCCAGCATTATAGATGGACAGCCCATCTATGGCTACACCTTC.

This chain connects TRBV15 to TRBJ2-2; the D is unclear. Between the trimmed V and J ends, which lost 0 bases and 6 bases, there was a span of 14 bases. The CDR3 consists of 16 residues. Looked up from germline, CDR1 is LNHNV and CDR2 is YYDKDF (reference sequence). The CDR3 nucleotides read TGTGCCACCAGCAGAGAAGCCCCCCCGGTTGCCGGGGAGCTGTTTTTT. Translated, it gives CATSREAPPVAGELFF. Complete variable domain (other parts from reference TRBV15 and TRBJ2-2): DAMVIQNPRYQVTQFGKPVTLSCSQTLNHNVMYWYQQKSSQAPKLLFHYYDKDFNNEADTPDNFQSRRPNTSFCFLDIRSPGLGDTAMYLCATSREAPPVAGELFFGEGSRLTVL.

The V call is TRBV19, the J call TRBJ1-2, with 8 bases lining up with TRBD1. This CDR3 region has 15 residues. The trim removed 3 bases at V and 6 bases at J, leaving 9 bases unmatched. Looked up from germline, CDR1 is LNHDA and CDR2 is SQIVND (reference sequence). Here the CDR3 reads CASSIAGQGIDGYTF. CDR3 bases: TGTGCCAGTAGTATCGCCGGACAGGGTATCGATGGCTACACCTTC.

The J gene is TRBJ2-3, the V gene TRBV6-5; TRBD1 might be the D (7 bases). V shed 6 bases and J shed 3 bases, with 16 bases lying between them. CDR1 is MNHEY and CDR2 is SVGAGI in the germline V gene. The CDR3 is made up of 15 amino acids. The CDR3 nucleotides read TGTGCCAGCAGCTTCCAGGGGGGTAGGACAGATACGCAGTATTTT. It encodes CASSFQGGRTDTQYF.

This clone was observed a few times. This chain connects TRBV7-3 to TRBJ2-1; 9 bases agree with TRBD2. The J segment lost 6 bases and the V segment lost 2 bases, leaving 11 bases of the junction unmatched. Germline V gene data show CDR1 as SGHTA and CDR2 as FQGTGA. The CDR3 totals 17 residues. CDR3 protein: CASSLQAGGPEGNEQFF. The CDR3 bases are TGTGCCAGCAGCTTACAGGCGGGGGGGCCGGAGGGCAATGAGCAGTTCTTC.

V gene TRBV5-8 combines with J gene TRBJ1-2, with a possible D match to TRBD1 (5 bases). There are 16 residues in the CDR3. V lost 1 base and J lost 2, with 15 bases in between. CDR1 and CDR2 (germline): SGHTS, YDEGEE. CDR3 in amino acids: CASSLSRQGENYGYTF. The CDR3 nucleotides read TGTGCCAGCAGCTTGAGTCGGCAGGGCGAGAACTATGGCTACACCTTC.

The gene calls are TRBV2 and TRBJ2-1; 7 bases agree with TRBD2. J lost 4 bases, V lost 3 bases, and 6 bases had no gene match. The length of the CDR3 is 15 residues. From germline, CDR1 is SNHLY and CDR2 FYNNEI. The CDR3 DNA reads as TGTGCCAGCAGTGACGGCGGGGGAGGTTACAATGAGCAGTTCTTC. This gives the protein CASSDGGGGYNEQFF.

The V call is TRBV6-5, the J call TRBJ1-5; no reliable D call. The CDR3 is made up of 15 amino acids. Germline assignment: CDR1 MNHEY and CDR2 SVGAGI. V dropped 0 bases and J dropped 0 bases, with 6 bases sitting between them. CDR3 bases: TGTGCCAGCAGTTACTCGAGATATAGCAATCAGCCCCAGCATTTT. Translated, it gives CASSYSRYSNQPQHF.

The V and J genes are TRBV15 and TRBJ2-1; 10 bases are shared with TRBD2. The CDR3 sequence is 23 residues long. CDR1 is LNHNV and CDR2 is YYDKDF in the germline V gene (reference sequence). Losses at the gene ends were 1 base for V and 5 bases for J; bases not matched to a gene: 26. The CDR3 protein is CATSRGHDRAFTRASGGDNEQFF. The CDR3 region has the DNA TGTGCCACCAGCAGAGGACATGACAGGGCTTTTACACGGGCTAGCGGGGGTGACAATGAGCAGTTCTTC.

This clone was found a few times. The chain couples TRBV2 to TRBJ2-5; no clear D gene. The CDR3 is 17 residues long. CDR1 SNHLY and CDR2 FYNNEI come from the germline V gene. V lost 5 bases and J lost 0, with 19 bases in between. The CDR3 is CASSSSRIQPYQETQYF. For the CDR3, the DNA is TGTGCCAGCAGTAGCTCGCGGATTCAGCCCTACCAAGAGACCCAGTACTTC.

The genes are TRBV2 and TRBJ1-2, with 7 bases matching TRBD1. J lost 7 bases, V lost 5 bases, and 7 bases had no gene match. Germline CDR1 is SNHLY and CDR2 is FYNNEI. CDR3 length equals 13 residues. The CDR3 sequence is CASSSQGGGGYTF. The CDR3 nucleotides read TGTGCCAGCAGTAGCCAGGGGGGAGGTGGCTACACCTTC.

This sequence joins TRBV20-1 and TRBJ2-7; TRBD1 is a possible D gene (6 bases). This CDR3 is 11 amino acids long. The V and J ends lost 0 bases and 9 bases respectively, with 9 bases between them. Per germline, CDR1 DFQATT and CDR2 SNEGSKA (reference sequence). This CDR3 is CSAREEGGQYF. The CDR3 bases are TGCAGTGCTAGAGAAGAAGGGGGGCAGTACTTC.